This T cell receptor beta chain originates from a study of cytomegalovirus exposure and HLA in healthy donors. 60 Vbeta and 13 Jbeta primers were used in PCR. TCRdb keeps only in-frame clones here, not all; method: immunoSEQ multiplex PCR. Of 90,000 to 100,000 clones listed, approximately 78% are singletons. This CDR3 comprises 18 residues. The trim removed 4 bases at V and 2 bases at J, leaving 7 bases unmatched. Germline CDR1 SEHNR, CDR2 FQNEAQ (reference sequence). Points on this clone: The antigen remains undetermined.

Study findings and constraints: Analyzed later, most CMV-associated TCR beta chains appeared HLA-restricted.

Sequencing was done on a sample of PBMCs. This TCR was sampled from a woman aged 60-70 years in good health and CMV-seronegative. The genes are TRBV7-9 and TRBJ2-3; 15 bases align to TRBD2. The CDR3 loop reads CASSSGLAGGSYTDTQYF. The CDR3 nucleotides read TGTGCCAGCAGCTCAGGACTAGCGGGGGGGTCATACACAGATACGCAGTATTTT.